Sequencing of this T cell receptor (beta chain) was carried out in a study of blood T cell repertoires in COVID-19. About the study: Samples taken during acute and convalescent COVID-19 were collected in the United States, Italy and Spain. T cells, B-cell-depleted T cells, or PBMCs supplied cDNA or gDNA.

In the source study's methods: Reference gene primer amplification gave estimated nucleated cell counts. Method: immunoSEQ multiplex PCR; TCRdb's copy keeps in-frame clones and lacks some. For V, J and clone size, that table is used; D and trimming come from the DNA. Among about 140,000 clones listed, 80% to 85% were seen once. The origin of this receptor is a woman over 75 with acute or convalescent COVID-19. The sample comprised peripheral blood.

The CDR3: CASGPSGSTDTQYF. CDR3 bases: TGTGCCAGCGGGCCTAGCGGGAGCACAGATACGCAGTATTTT. This chain links TRBV7-3 with TRBJ2-3; 8 nucleotides align to TRBD2. V was pared by 8 bases and J by 0 bases, with 4 bases of the junction left unmatched. This CDR3 spans 14 amino acids. Germline-derived CDR1 and CDR2 are SGHTA and FQGTGA.